This T cell receptor beta chain was sequenced during a study of blood T cell repertoires in COVID-19. Study-wide background: Nucleic acid was either cDNA or gDNA, and it came from T cells, B-cell-depleted T cells, or PBMCs.

The germline V gene encodes CDR1 SNHLY and CDR2 FYNNEI. With 6 bases removed from V and 2 bases from J, the gap between germline ends came to 17 bases. The CDR3 runs to 15 residues. Assay: immunoSEQ multiplex PCR; the TCRdb copy retains only in-frame clones and omits some. The sample records 130,000 or so clones, 86% being singletons. The chain recombines TRBV2 with TRBJ2-7, with D maybe TRBD1 (6 bases). This TCR was recovered from a woman between 45 and 60 years old who had recovered from COVID-19. The sequencing input was peripheral blood. In DNA, the CDR3 is TGTGCCAGCAGCCGCGGACAGCTTCTAACCTACGAGCAGTACTTC. It specifies CASSRGQLLTYEQYF.